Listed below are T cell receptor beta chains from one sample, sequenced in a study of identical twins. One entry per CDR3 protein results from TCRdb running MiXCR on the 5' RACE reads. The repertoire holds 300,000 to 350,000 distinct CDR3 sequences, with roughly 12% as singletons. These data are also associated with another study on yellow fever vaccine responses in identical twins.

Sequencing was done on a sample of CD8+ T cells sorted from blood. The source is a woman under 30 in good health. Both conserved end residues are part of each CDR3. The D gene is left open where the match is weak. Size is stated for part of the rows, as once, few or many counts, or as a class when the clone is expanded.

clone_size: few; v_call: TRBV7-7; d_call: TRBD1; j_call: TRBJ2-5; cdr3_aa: CASSFRGLETQYF; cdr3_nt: TGTGCCAGCAGCTTCAGGGGGCTAGAGACCCAGTACTTC
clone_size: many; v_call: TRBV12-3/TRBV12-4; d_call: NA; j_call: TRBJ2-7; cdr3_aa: CASSPGTDEQYF; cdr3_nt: TGTGCCAGCAGTCCCGGGACGGACGAGCAGTACTTC
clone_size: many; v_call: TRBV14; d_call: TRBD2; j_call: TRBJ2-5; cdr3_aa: CASSQDPGGLETQYF; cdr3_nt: TGTGCCAGCAGCCAAGATCCGGGGGGGCTGGAGACCCAGTACTTC
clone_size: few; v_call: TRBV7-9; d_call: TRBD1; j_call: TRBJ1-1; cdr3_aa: CASSYQGAIAFF; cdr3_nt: TGTGCCAGCAGCTACCAGGGGGCGATAGCTTTCTTT
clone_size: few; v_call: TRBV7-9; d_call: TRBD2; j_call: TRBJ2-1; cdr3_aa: CASSSPGRVNEQFF; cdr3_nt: TGTGCCAGCAGCTCCCCAGGGAGGGTCAATGAGCAGTTCTTC
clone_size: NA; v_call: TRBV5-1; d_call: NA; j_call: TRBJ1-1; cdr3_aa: CASSLVLMNTEAFF; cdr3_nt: TGCGCCAGCAGCTTGGTACTCATGAACACTGAAGCTTTCTTT
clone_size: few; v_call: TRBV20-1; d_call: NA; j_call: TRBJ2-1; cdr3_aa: CSARDLRGWDEQFF; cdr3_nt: TGCAGTGCTAGAGATCTTCGGGGCTGGGATGAGCAGTTCTTC
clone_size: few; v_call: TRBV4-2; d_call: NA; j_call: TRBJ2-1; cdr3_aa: CASSPGSGLEQFF; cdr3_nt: TGTGCCAGCAGCCCCGGCAGCGGCCTCGAGCAGTTCTTC
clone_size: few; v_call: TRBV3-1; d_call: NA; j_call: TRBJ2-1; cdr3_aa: CASSQDVRGSSYNEQFF; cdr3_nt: TGTGCCAGCAGCCAAGATGTACGCGGATCCTCCTACAATGAGCAGTTCTTC
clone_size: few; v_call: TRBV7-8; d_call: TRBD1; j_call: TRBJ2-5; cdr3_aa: CASSIGTGKKETQYF; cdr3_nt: TGTGCCAGCAGCATTGGGACAGGGAAAAAAGAGACCCAGTACTTC
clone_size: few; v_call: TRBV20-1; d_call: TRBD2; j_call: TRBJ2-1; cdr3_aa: CSAEEGLAGLGALYNEQFF; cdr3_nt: TGCAGTGCCGAAGAGGGACTAGCGGGCCTAGGGGCCCTATACAATGAGCAGTTCTTC
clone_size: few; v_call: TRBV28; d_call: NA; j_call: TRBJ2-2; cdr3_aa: CASSFVWGELFF; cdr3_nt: TGTGCCAGCAGTTTCGTTTGGGGGGAGCTGTTTTTT
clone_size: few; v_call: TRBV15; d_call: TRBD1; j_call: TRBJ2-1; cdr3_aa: CATSEDRVSYNEQFF; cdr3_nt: TGTGCCACCAGCGAAGACAGGGTCTCCTACAATGAGCAGTTCTTC
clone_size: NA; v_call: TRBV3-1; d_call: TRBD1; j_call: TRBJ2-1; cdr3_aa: CASSQEDRVPYNEQFF; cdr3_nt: TGTGCCAGCAGCCAAGAGGACAGGGTTCCTTACAATGAGCAGTTCTTC
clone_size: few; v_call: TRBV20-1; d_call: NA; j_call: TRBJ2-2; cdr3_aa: CSATTPRSLGGRVTGELFF; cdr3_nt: TGCAGTGCTACAACACCCCGAAGTTTGGGGGGGCGCGTCACCGGGGAGCTGTTTTTT
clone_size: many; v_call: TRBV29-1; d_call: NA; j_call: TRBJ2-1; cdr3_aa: CSVVQWDLNEQFF; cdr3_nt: TGCAGCGTTGTTCAGTGGGATTTGAATGAGCAGTTCTTC
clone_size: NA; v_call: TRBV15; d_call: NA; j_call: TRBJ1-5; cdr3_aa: CATSPLQRSNQPQHF; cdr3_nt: TGTGCCACCAGCCCTCTCCAACGGAGCAATCAGCCCCAGCATTTT
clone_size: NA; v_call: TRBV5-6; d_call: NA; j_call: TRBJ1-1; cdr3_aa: CASEGGRVTEAFF; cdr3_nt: TGTGCCAGCGAAGGGGGGCGCGTGACTGAAGCTTTCTTT
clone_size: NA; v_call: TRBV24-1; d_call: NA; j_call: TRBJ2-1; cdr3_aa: CATSEEWGQGYNEQFF; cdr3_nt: TGTGCCACCAGTGAGGAATGGGGACAAGGCTACAATGAGCAGTTCTTC
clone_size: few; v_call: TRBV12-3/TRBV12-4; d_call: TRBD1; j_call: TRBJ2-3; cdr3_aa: CASRGTGGLTDTQYF; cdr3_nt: TGTGCCAGCAGAGGGACAGGGGGCCTTACAGATACGCAGTATTTT
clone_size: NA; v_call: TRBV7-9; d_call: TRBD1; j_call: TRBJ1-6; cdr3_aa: CAGRTGTGALSPLHF; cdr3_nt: TGTGCCGGACGTACCGGGACAGGGGCTTTGTCACCCCTCCACTTT
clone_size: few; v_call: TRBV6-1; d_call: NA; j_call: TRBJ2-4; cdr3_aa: CAILPGDGKNIQYF; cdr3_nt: TGTGCGATACTCCCAGGGGACGGGAAAAACATTCAGTACTTC
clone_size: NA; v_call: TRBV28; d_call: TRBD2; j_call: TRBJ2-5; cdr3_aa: CASSTPTSGGQETQYF; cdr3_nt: TGTGCCAGCAGTACCCCGACTAGCGGGGGGCAAGAGACCCAGTACTTC
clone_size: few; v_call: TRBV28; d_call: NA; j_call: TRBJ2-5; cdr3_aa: CASSAFEGAIQETQYF; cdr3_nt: TGTGCCAGCAGTGCCTTCGAGGGCGCAATCCAAGAGACCCAGTACTTC
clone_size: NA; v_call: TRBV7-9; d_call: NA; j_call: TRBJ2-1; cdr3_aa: CASSLVSGGPRNEQFF; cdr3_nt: TGTGCCAGCAGCTTAGTGAGTGGAGGACCTAGGAATGAGCAGTTCTTC
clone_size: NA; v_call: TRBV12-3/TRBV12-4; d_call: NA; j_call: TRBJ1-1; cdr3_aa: CASSWMGTEAFF; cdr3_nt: TGTGCCAGCAGTTGGATGGGCACTGAAGCTTTCTTT